These 9 T cell receptor beta chains share one sample of origin, sequenced in a study of blood T cell repertoires in COVID-19 (dated by TCRdb to 2018 to 2021). Library preparation used the immunoSEQ multiplex PCR assay. In its TCRdb copy, this immuneACCESS table keeps in-frame sequences only and misses some clones. Where compared with another copy, unresolved V genes explain less than half of these, and the others have no known cause. This sample comprises approximately 230,000 clones, around 88% of them detected only once. The ten biggest clones cover around 1.4% of the sample. Input material: peripheral blood. The receptors originated from a man of 80 years or more with acute or convalescent COVID-19.

This rearrangement joins TRBV9 to TRBJ1-2; 10 bases map to TRBD1. The junction had 8 bases not matched to a gene; V was cut back by 4 bases and J by 2 bases. CDR1 is SGDLS and CDR2 is YYNGEE in the germline V gene. This CDR3 spans 16 amino acids. The CDR3 region has the DNA TGTGCCAGCAGCCCCCGGACAGGGGGGTCAAACTATGGCTACACCTTC. As protein: CASSPRTGGSNYGYTF.

The chain has TRBV11-1 and TRBJ2-1; 9 bases line up with TRBD2. CDR1 is SGHAT and CDR2 is FQDESV in the germline V gene (reference sequence). The CDR3 is made up of 15 amino acids. V dropped 5 bases and J dropped 7; count of bases not matched to a gene: 9. In DNA form, the CDR3 reads TGTGCCAGCAGCACTTTAGCGGGAGCCCAAAATGAGCAGTTCTTC. Translated: CASSTLAGAQNEQFF.

This clone was observed a handful of times. The V gene is TRBV12-3 or TRBV12-4, the J gene TRBJ1-2; the match to TRBD1 covers 9 bases. V shed 5 bases and J 7 bases; nucleotides not matched to a gene: 5. The CDR3 has 13 residues. Here the CDR3 DNA reads TGTGCCAGCAGTCCTGGACAGGGGAGTGGCTACACCTTC. Translating it yields CASSPGQGSGYTF.

In this sample, this clone turned up a few times. The rearrangement uses TRBV7-9 and TRBJ2-7; 9 bases align to TRBD1. The CDR3 contains 14 residues. The ends lost 2 bases at V and 4 bases at J; junction bases unmatched: 3. The germline gives CDR1 SEHNR, CDR2 FQNEAQ (reference sequence). CDR3 protein: CASSLRGQGYEQYF. The CDR3 bases are TGTGCCAGCAGCTTAAGAGGACAGGGGTACGAGCAGTACTTC.

The chain recombines TRBV4-3 with TRBJ2-5; a weak D match, TRBD1 (5 bases). Trimming stripped 1 base from V and 3 bases from J, with 12 bases between. The CDR3 totals 15 residues. Germline loops: CDR1 LGHNA, CDR2 YSLEER. The CDR3 DNA reads TGCGCCAGCAGCCAAGCACTGGACATAGAAGAGACCCAGTACTTC. As protein: CASSQALDIEETQYF.

The chain is built from TRBV19 and TRBJ1-1; tentatively, D is TRBD1 (5 bases). This CDR3 has 18 amino acids. The germline V and J ends were trimmed by 4 bases and 5 bases, with 26 bases remaining between them. The V gene's germline CDR1 is LNHDA and CDR2 SQIVND (reference sequence). The CDR3 coding sequence is TGTGCCAGTAGTACCATCGCCGGGTCGGCAGGGTTCGGTACTGAAGCTTTCTTT. Protein product: CASSTIAGSAGFGTEAFF.

This rearrangement joins TRBV11-2 to TRBJ1-2; TRBD1 might be the D (6 bases). Germline CDR1 reads SGHAT; CDR2 reads FQNNGV. The CDR3 extends over 13 amino acids. Trimming left V 5 bases short and J 2 bases short, with 9 bases between. As DNA, the CDR3 is TGTGCCAGCAGCCCTGACAGGAACTATGGCTACACCTTC. It specifies CASSPDRNYGYTF. The whole variable domain, filled in from reference TRBV11-2 and TRBJ1-2, reads EAGVAQSPRYKIIEKRQSVAFWCNPISGHATLYWYQQILGQGPKLLIQFQNNGVVDDSQLPKDRFSAERLKGVDSTLKIQPAKLEDSAVYLCASSPDRNYGYTFGSGTRLTVV.

The V call is TRBV2, the J call TRBJ2-2, with a weak D call TRBD1 (6 bases). V lost 6 bases and J 5 bases, leaving 7 bases between the germline ends. The CDR3 loop spans 12 amino acids. Germline lookup yields CDR1 SNHLY and CDR2 FYNNEI. The DNA of the CDR3 is TGTGCCAGCAGGAGGGGGACCGGGGAGCTGTTTTTT. Translation: CASRRGTGELFF.

In regard to this clone: Distinct nucleotide sequences in the sample also encode this CDR3. The chain has TRBV5-1 and TRBJ1-6, with 7 bases lining up with TRBD1. V trimming: 4 bases; J trimming: 5 bases; junction bases outside the gene matches: 3. The CDR3 spans 14 residues. Germline V gives CDR1 SGHRS, CDR2 YFSETQ. The CDR3 reads CASSPGTDNSPLHF. In nucleotides, the CDR3 is TGCGCCAGCAGCCCCGGGACAGATAATTCACCCCTCCACTTT.